Listed here are 15 T cell receptor beta chains from one sample, sequenced in a study of blood T cell repertoires in COVID-19. Profiling relied on immunoSEQ multiplex PCR, and the TCRdb table lists in-frame clones only, not all of them. Among about 310,000 clones listed, over 80% were seen once. Sequenced input: PBMCs or T cells enriched from blood (not recorded which). Receptors were obtained from a woman in her late teens or twenties who had recovered from COVID-19.

The J gene is TRBJ1-5, the V gene TRBV5-5; D perhaps matches TRBD1 (6 bases). The CDR3 spans 13 residues. V lost 4 bases and J lost 6, with 11 bases in between. The V gene's germline CDR1 is SGHKS and CDR2 YYEKEE (reference sequence). CDR3: CASSPQGFQPQHF. CDR3 nucleotide sequence: TGTGCCAGCAGCCCACAGGGTTTTCAGCCCCAGCATTTT.

This clone has only one observation. This chain links TRBV30 with TRBJ2-4; TRBD1 matches 8 bases. V shed 5 bases, J shed 3 bases, and the junction held 9 bases outside the gene matches. The germline gives CDR1 GTSNPN, CDR2 SVGIG (reference sequence). CDR3 length equals 15 residues. The CDR3 coding sequence is TGTGCCTGGGAAGACCTCGACAGGGGCAAAAACATTCAGTACTTC. Translated, it gives CAWEDLDRGKNIQYF.

V is TRBV2 and J is TRBJ1-3, with D unresolved. V shed 4 bases and J shed 4 bases, with 14 bases lying between them. CDR1 is SNHLY, CDR2 FYNNEI, per germline. The CDR3 spans 15 residues. The DNA of the CDR3 is TGTGCCAGCAGTGTCCCGGGAAGGAAGGGAAACACCATATATTTT. Protein sequence: CASSVPGRKGNTIYF.

The chain links TRBV6-2 or TRBV6-3 to TRBJ2-3, with a tentative D call TRBD2 (6 bases). This CDR3 is built from 15 residues. CDR1 MNHEY and CDR2 SVGEGT come from the germline V gene. V lost 2 bases to trimming and J lost 4 bases, with 13 bases between them. This CDR3 is CASSYGRERSDTQYF. CDR3 sequence (DNA): TGTGCCAGCAGTTACGGTCGGGAGAGGTCAGATACGCAGTATTTT.

This clone was observed once. The rearrangement joins TRBV5-1 to TRBJ1-1; the D is unclear. The length of the CDR3 is 11 residues. The V end was cut by 3 bases, the J end by 4 bases, with 4 bases between. In germline, CDR1 is SGHRS, CDR2 YFSETQ. As DNA, the CDR3 is TGCGCCAGCAGCTCCCTCACTGAAGCTTTCTTT. Translation: CASSSLTEAFF.

The V and J genes are TRBV4-2 and TRBJ2-1; TRBD2 matches 12 bases. The V gene's germline CDR1 is LGHNA and CDR2 YNFKEQ. The V gene end was trimmed by 0 bases and the J gene end by 8 bases; junction bases not matched to a gene: 5. The length of the CDR3 is 16 residues. DNA for the CDR3: TGTGCCAGCAGCCAAGAACTAGCGGGGGGCCGGGATGAGCAGTTCTTC. Translating gives CASSQELAGGRDEQFF.

This sequence joins TRBV2 and TRBJ2-2; 8 bases map to TRBD1. The CDR3 is made up of 17 amino acids. V shed 5 bases, J shed 3 bases, and the junction held 11 bases outside the gene matches. The V gene's germline CDR1 is SNHLY and CDR2 FYNNEI. The chain's CDR3 is CASSKSRGPTDTGELFF. The DNA of the CDR3 is TGTGCCAGCAGTAAGAGCAGGGGGCCCACGGACACCGGGGAGCTGTTTTTT.

The chain combines TRBV7-2 with TRBJ1-3; 7 bases match TRBD1. The J segment lost 2 bases and the V segment lost 5 bases, leaving 9 bases of the junction unmatched. CDR1 is SGHTA and CDR2 is FQGNSA in the germline V gene. This CDR3 is 16 amino acids long. The CDR3 reads CASSPSSRGAGNTIYF. CDR3 nucleotides: TGTGCCAGCAGCCCATCATCCAGGGGGGCTGGAAACACCATATATTTT. The complete variable domain, with remaining parts taken from reference TRBV7-2 and TRBJ1-3, reads GAGVSQSPSNKVTEKGKDVELRCDPISGHTALYWYRQSLGQGLEFLIYFQGNSAPDKSGLPSDRFSAERTGGSVSTLTIQRTQQEDSAVYLCASSPSSRGAGNTIYFGEGSWLTVV.

This clone was counted ten times or more. The rearrangement links TRBV15 to TRBJ2-7; 7 nucleotides align to TRBD1. V dropped 5 bases and J dropped 0; count of bases not matched to a gene: 7. Germline lookup yields CDR1 LNHNV and CDR2 YYDKDF (reference sequence). The CDR3 is 15 residues long. The CDR3 sequence: CATSPLRDSSYEQYF. The CDR3 nucleotides are TGTGCCACCAGCCCCTTACGGGACAGCTCCTACGAGCAGTACTTC.

The rearrangement joins TRBV5-4 to TRBJ2-2; D is unresolved. Looked up from germline, CDR1 is SGHNT and CDR2 is YYREEE (reference sequence). V was trimmed by 4 bases and J by 8 bases, leaving 9 bases between them. CDR3 length equals 12 residues. CDR3 DNA: TGTGCCAGCAGCCGCCTAGAGGGGGAGCTGTTTTTT. Its protein is CASSRLEGELFF.

This chain connects TRBV6-2 or TRBV6-3 to TRBJ1-4; 10 bases fit TRBD1. The V and J ends lost 4 bases and 7 bases, in that order; junction bases with no gene match: 6. This CDR3 has 15 residues. Per the germline V gene, CDR1 is MNHEY and CDR2 is SVGEGT. The CDR3 DNA is TGTGCCAGCAGTTCCTGGACAGGGGGAAGTGAAAAACTGTTTTTT. Its protein is CASSSWTGGSEKLFF.

This chain connects TRBV27 to TRBJ1-4; 7 positions match TRBD1. This CDR3 spans 21 amino acids. V was pared by 0 bases and J by 0 bases, with 16 bases of the junction left unmatched. CDR1 and CDR2 (germline): MNHEY, SMNVEV (reference sequence). The CDR3 here is CASSLSIGGRFFGATNEKLFF. CDR3 nucleotide sequence: TGTGCCAGCAGTTTATCGATAGGGGGCAGGTTTTTCGGAGCAACTAATGAAAAACTGTTTTTT.

This clone was counted a single time. This chain uses TRBV7-2 with TRBJ2-7; 7 positions match TRBD2. Germline CDR1 reads SGHTA; CDR2 reads FQGNSA. J lost 6 bases, V lost 4 bases, and 9 bases had no gene match. The CDR3 is 14 residues long. For the CDR3, the DNA is TGTGCCAGCAGCTCCGGACTAGTGTCAGGCGAGCAGTACTTC. Translating gives CASSSGLVSGEQYF.

CDR3 residues: CATSRVQGGYGYTF. CDR3 nucleotide sequence: TGTGCCACCAGCAGAGTACAGGGAGGGTATGGCTACACCTTC. The chain joins TRBV15 to TRBJ1-2; D perhaps matches TRBD1 (6 bases). The germline V gene encodes CDR1 LNHNV and CDR2 YYDKDF (reference sequence). V lost 1 base and J 5 bases, leaving 11 bases between the germline ends. The CDR3 runs to 14 residues.

The chain combines TRBV13 with TRBJ1-6; possibly TRBD1 for D (6 bases). Germline-derived CDR1 and CDR2 are PRHDT and FYEKMQ (reference sequence). The V end was cut by 0 bases, the J end by 4 bases, with 7 bases between. The CDR3 is 15 residues long. The CDR3 sequence: CASSLGTGYNSPLHF. In nucleotides, the CDR3 is TGTGCCAGCAGCTTAGGCACAGGGTATAATTCACCCCTCCACTTT.